Listed below are T cell receptor beta chains from one sample, sequenced in a study of blood T cell repertoires in COVID-19. The repertoire was sequenced with immunoSEQ multiplex PCR; TCRdb's copy has only in-frame clones and lacks some. The profile shows 150,000 to 200,000 clones, 80% to 90% of them singletons. What was sequenced was peripheral blood. The origin of the receptors is a human donor with active or convalescent COVID-19. The donor label of this sample is uncertain. The CDR3 runs from the conserved cysteine through the conserved F or W. The D gene is left open where the match is weak. Rows may omit the clone size; those that give it use once, few, many or a size class.

clone_size,j_call,d_call,v_call,cdr3_aa,cdr3_nt
-,TRBJ2-7,-,TRBV9,CASSVAEGVYEQYF,TGTGCCAGCAGCGTAGCCGAGGGGGTATACGAGCAGTACTTC
-,TRBJ2-1,TRBD2,TRBV9,CASSVVLAGADEQFF,TGTGCCAGCAGCGTGGTCTTAGCGGGAGCCGATGAGCAGTTCTTC
-,TRBJ2-7,-,TRBV12-3/TRBV12-4,CASSTGSVYEQYF,TGTGCCAGCAGCACCGGGAGTGTCTACGAGCAGTACTTC
-,TRBJ1-1,-,TRBV18,CASSPAVRNTEAFF,TGTGCCAGCTCACCAGCGGTTCGGAATACTGAAGCTTTCTTT
-,TRBJ2-7,TRBD1,TRBV7-6,CASSLGQGGYEQYF,TGTGCCAGCAGCTTAGGACAGGGGGGCTACGAGCAGTACTTC
once,TRBJ1-1,-,TRBV4-2,CASSQVALNTEAFF,TGTGCCAGCAGCCAAGTGGCACTGAACACTGAAGCTTTCTTT
-,TRBJ2-1,-,TRBV21-1,CARSSGTGKRGPNEQFF,TGTGCCAGGTCCTCCGGGACAGGGAAAAGGGGCCCCAATGAGCAGTTCTTC
-,TRBJ2-1,-,TRBV12-3/TRBV12-4,CASSLLRDNEQFF,TGTGCCAGCAGTTTACTGAGAGACAATGAGCAGTTCTTC
-,TRBJ2-5,-,TRBV11-2,CASSSDRETQYF,TGTGCCAGCAGCTCCGACAGGGAGACCCAGTACTTC
-,TRBJ2-5,-,TRBV5-4,CASSLAGRGAGETQYF,TGTGCCAGCAGCTTGGCCGGTCGGGGGGCAGGAGAGACCCAGTACTTC
many,TRBJ2-1,TRBD2,TRBV2,CASSENRQGGGTSGSRYEQFF,TGTGCCAGCAGTGAAAATCGGCAGGGCGGAGGGACTAGCGGGAGTAGGTATGAGCAGTTCTTC
once,TRBJ1-5,-,TRBV30,CAWSPLNQPQHF,TGTGCCTGGAGCCCTCTCAATCAGCCCCAGCATTTT
-,TRBJ2-2,TRBD2,TRBV2,CARSGTPNTGELFF,TGTGCCAGGAGCGGGACCCCGAACACCGGGGAGCTGTTTTTT
once,TRBJ1-1,TRBD1,TRBV30,CASTGGNTEAFF,TGTGCCTCGACAGGGGGGAACACTGAAGCTTTCTTT
-,TRBJ2-6,-,TRBV11-1,CASNAGGSGANVLTF,TGTGCCAGCAACGCCGGGGGCTCTGGGGCCAACGTCCTGACTTTC
-,TRBJ1-5,TRBD1,TRBV18,CASSPRTGTNSNQPQHF,TGTGCCAGCTCACCTAGGACAGGAACAAATAGCAATCAGCCCCAGCATTTT
-,TRBJ2-7,-,TRBV5-1,CASSLARQAYEQYF,TGCGCCAGCAGCTTGGCGAGACAAGCTTACGAGCAGTACTTC
once,TRBJ2-7,TRBD2,TRBV7-9,CASSLVIAGSYEQYF,TGTGCCAGCAGCTTAGTAATAGCGGGGTCTTACGAGCAGTACTTC
-,TRBJ1-1,-,TRBV5-4,CASSEGTGPTEAFF,TGTGCCAGCAGCGAGGGAACAGGGCCCACTGAAGCTTTCTTT
once,TRBJ2-3,TRBD1,TRBV30,CAWSVLLRGRDTQYF,TGTGCCTGGAGTGTTTTACTTAGGGGGCGGGATACGCAGTATTTT
-,TRBJ2-3,TRBD2,TRBV11-1,CASNSRRGSTDTQYF,TGTGCCAGCAACTCAAGGCGGGGGAGCACAGATACGCAGTATTTT
-,TRBJ1-3,-,TRBV5-1,CASSFGGDGNTIYF,TGCGCCAGCAGCTTTGGGGGGGACGGAAACACCATATATTTT
-,TRBJ2-7,TRBD1,TRBV18,CASSLGTGTEQYF,TGTGCCAGCTCGCTCGGGACAGGGACCGAGCAGTACTTC
-,TRBJ1-3,TRBD1,TRBV4-3,CASSQDRGQGVGNTIYF,TGCGCCAGCAGCCAAGATCGGGGACAGGGTGTAGGAAACACCATATATTTT
-,TRBJ1-6,TRBD1,TRBV28,CASSLGQGLGSPLHF,TGTGCCAGCAGTTTGGGACAGGGACTGGGTTCACCCCTCCACTTT
once,TRBJ1-5,TRBD1,TRBV2,CASSFEGAGNQPQHF,TGTGCCAGCAGCTTCGAGGGGGCAGGGAATCAGCCCCAGCATTTT
-,TRBJ2-7,TRBD1,TRBV6-5,CASTKTGGTSEQYF,TGTGCCAGCACCAAGACAGGGGGGACGAGCGAGCAGTACTTC
-,TRBJ2-7,TRBD1,TRBV5-5,CASSLAGTASYEQYF,TGTGCCAGCAGCTTGGCTGGGACAGCCTCCTACGAGCAGTACTTC
-,TRBJ1-1,-,TRBV24-1,CATSDLPGTEAFF,TGTGCCACCAGTGATTTGCCGGGAACTGAAGCTTTCTTT
-,TRBJ2-7,-,TRBV18,CASSGTTPSYEQYF,TGTGCCAGCTCAGGGACAACCCCTTCCTACGAGCAGTACTTC
-,TRBJ2-7,-,TRBV21-1,CASSKQGSDYEQYF,TGTGCCAGCAGCAAACAGGGTTCGGACTACGAGCAGTACTTC
-,TRBJ2-3,TRBD2,TRBV6-2/TRBV6-3,CASSRQRGGSDTQYF,TGTGCCAGCAGTCGACAGCGGGGGGGCAGTGATACGCAGTATTTT
-,TRBJ1-6,TRBD1,TRBV27,CASKLSQGVGDSPLHF,TGTGCCAGCAAACTATCACAGGGGGTGGGTGATTCACCCCTCCACTTT